Below, one TCR beta chain is given with its context. What it binds is unknown. The sample originates from a study of T cell responses to AZD1222 COVID-19 vaccine. Notes on the study in general: The study reported that nearly half of spike-specific TCRs target unmutated variant regions. Only a handful of AZD1222 recipients, six or seven in all, had baseline seropositivity. Donor demographics were predominantly white British with a female majority; clonal diversity may be underestimated.

The method was immunoSEQ multiplex PCR; TCRdb's version includes in-frame clones alone and lacks a portion of them. The profile shows around 150,000 clones, around 91% of them singletons. Timing groups of about 4 and about 12 weeks for second doses were pooled. The CDR3 spans 16 residues. Per germline, CDR1 SGHRS and CDR2 YFSETQ. V shed 0 bases and J 5 bases; nucleotides not matched to a gene: 10. The sequence was collected from an adult who received the AZD1222 COVID-19 vaccine. The gene calls are TRBV5-1 and TRBJ2-5; 7 bases agree with TRBD1. The material was peripheral blood, obtained 28 days after the second AZD1222 dose. CDR3 sequence (DNA): TGCGCCAGCAGCTTGGCCGGTTTGGGACAGCGGGAGACCCAGTACTTC. As protein: CASSLAGLGQRETQYF.